This entry concerns a single TCR beta chain. Its specificity is unknown. This specimen belongs to a study of shared clonotypes between healthy human individuals. Regarding the study as a whole: Measured sharing among donors was expected to vary with sequencing depth. On the whole, naive subsets had larger estimated richness than memory subsets had.

Looked up from germline, CDR1 is WNHNN and CDR2 is SYGVQD (reference sequence). The CDR3 spans 14 residues. J lost 5 bases, V lost 2 bases, and 4 bases had no gene match. In the naive CD8 group, cells lacked CD45RO and were positively selected for CCR7, so terminally differentiated effector memory CD45RA+ cells were left out. Among the donors, all were Caucasian adults who lived in Nashville, Tennessee. In the original workflow: Quality scores were absent from the junction-only immunoSEQ sequences, so filtering differed. Libraries were prepared by immunoSEQ multiplex PCR; TCRdb keeps only in-frame clonotypes and omits some of them. Clonal size and the V and J genes are those of that table, whereas D and trimming came from the DNA. The table records 1.5 million to 2.5 million clones, about 95% of them present only once.

The receptor was isolated from a man younger than 35 in good health. The sequencing input was naive CD8+ T cells sorted from blood. The rearrangement links TRBV10-1 to TRBJ2-3; 7 nucleotides match TRBD2. Written as DNA, the CDR3 is TGCGCCAGCAGTGAGAAGGCGGGAGAAGATACGCAGTATTTT. It is translated as CASSEKAGEDTQYF.